Below are 14 T cell receptor beta chains sequenced from a single sample in a study of blood T cell repertoires in COVID-19. TCRdb keeps only in-frame clones here, not all; method: immunoSEQ multiplex PCR. The repertoire holds roughly 250,000 clones, with approximately 90% as singletons. Sequencing input: PBMCs or T cells enriched from blood (not recorded which). These receptors were collected from a woman in her late teens or twenties who had recovered from COVID-19.

The count of this clone is one. The chain combines TRBV18 with TRBJ1-2; TRBD1 matches 9 bases. The CDR3 extends over 15 amino acids. CDR1 is KGHSH, CDR2 LQKENI, per germline. Trimming removed 5 bases from V and 8 bases from J; junction bases left unmatched: 12. CDR3 sequence reads: CASSSYRGPDVGYTF. The CDR3, as DNA: TGTGCCAGCTCATCTTACAGGGGGCCCGATGTAGGCTACACCTTC.

CDR3 bases: TGCGCCAGCAGCTCGGGGGGCATCGGCGTATCGAATGAAAAACTGTTTTTT. Translated: CASSSGGIGVSNEKLFF. The chain recombines TRBV5-1 with TRBJ1-4, with a possible D match to TRBD1 (6 bases). Germline assignment: CDR1 SGHRS and CDR2 YFSETQ. Trimming removed 3 bases from V and 5 bases from J, with 20 bases in between. There are 17 residues in the CDR3.

The count of this clone is one. The chain combines TRBV18 with TRBJ2-6; D perhaps matches TRBD1 (6 bases). The V end was cut by 6 bases, the J end by 4 bases, with 28 bases between. The CDR3 loop spans 20 amino acids. The V gene's germline CDR1 is KGHSH and CDR2 LQKENI. The CDR3 nucleotides read TGTGCCAGCTCGCAGACCCCCACAGGGTTTGGGGCTTTGGGGGCCAACGTCCTGACTTTC. Protein: CASSQTPTGFGALGANVLTF.

The chain has TRBV9 and TRBJ1-1; 9 nucleotides agree with TRBD1. Germline CDR1 and CDR2: SGDLS and YYNGEE. CDR3 length: 13 residues. V shed 7 bases, J shed 2 bases, and the junction held 3 bases outside the gene matches. The CDR3 DNA reads TGTGCCAGCGGGGGACAGGGTAACACTGAAGCTTTCTTT. It encodes CASGGQGNTEAFF.

The chain combines TRBV7-9 with TRBJ1-1; D possibly corresponds to TRBD1 (5 bases). The CDR3 sequence is 11 residues long. Germline assignment: CDR1 SEHNR and CDR2 FQNEAQ (reference sequence). Trimming removed 5 bases at V and 14 bases at J, with 15 bases between. CDR3 loop: CASSLTQGVFF. The DNA of the CDR3 is TGTGCCAGCAGCCTGACCCAGGGTGTATTCTTT.

The chain combines TRBV6-4 with TRBJ2-5, with TRBD2 identical over 8 bases. Germline trimming cut 3 bases from V and 5 bases from J; bases unmatched to any gene: 8. The CDR3 runs to 15 residues. The V gene's germline CDR1 is MRHNA and CDR2 SNTAGT. The CDR3 nucleotides read TGTGCCAGCAGTGAACGGGGGGGCACCCGGGAGACCCAGTACTTC. It specifies CASSERGGTRETQYF.

V usage is TRBV9 and J usage is TRBJ2-5; D is possibly TRBD2 (6 bases). This CDR3 has 15 amino acids. Trimming cost V 4 bases and J 0 bases, with 13 bases left between them. CDR1 SGDLS and CDR2 YYNGEE come from the germline V gene. The CDR3 region is CASSQVGGNQETQYF. The CDR3 DNA follows: TGTGCCAGCAGCCAAGTGGGGGGAAACCAAGAGACCCAGTACTTC.

This rearrangement joins TRBV27 to TRBJ1-2, with TRBD1 matching over 10 bases. V trimming: 2 bases; J trimming: 8 bases; junction bases outside the gene matches: 2. The CDR3 consists of 13 residues. Looked up from germline, CDR1 is MNHEY and CDR2 is SMNVEV (reference sequence). DNA of the CDR3: TGTGCCAGCAGTTTAGGGACAGGGGAGGGCTACACCTTC. Its translation is CASSLGTGEGYTF.

This chain connects TRBV20-1 to TRBJ1-2; D might be TRBD1 (5 bases). V dropped 3 bases and J dropped 0 bases, with 14 bases sitting between them. This CDR3 region has 15 residues. Germline V CDR1 and CDR2: DFQATT, SNEGSKA (reference sequence). CDR3 protein: CSASIQGGSNYGYTF. The CDR3 DNA sequence: TGCAGTGCTAGTATCCAGGGAGGATCTAACTATGGCTACACCTTC.

The chain joins TRBV4-1 to TRBJ2-2; 8 bases fit TRBD2. CDR3 length: 17 residues. Germline trimming cut 3 bases from V and 1 base from J; bases unmatched to any gene: 7. Germline values: CDR1 MGHRA, CDR2 YSYEKL. CDR3 amino acids: CASSHSGGGLNTGELFF. The CDR3 nucleotides are TGCGCCAGCAGCCATTCGGGCGGGGGGCTGAACACCGGGGAGCTGTTTTTT.

The chain joins TRBV4-2 to TRBJ2-7, with TRBD2 identical over 7 bases. Unmatched junction bases numbered 11, after V lost 0 bases and J lost 0 bases. Germline V gene lookup returns CDR1 LGHNA and CDR2 YNFKEQ. This CDR3 spans 18 amino acids. DNA of the CDR3: TGTGCCAGCAGCCAAGAGGCGATGATCACTAGCGCCTCCTACGAGCAGTACTTC. This codes for CASSQEAMITSASYEQYF.

V is TRBV9 and J is TRBJ2-7; D not resolved. The CDR3 loop spans 15 amino acids. The V end lost 4 bases, the J end lost 2 bases, and 16 bases lay between the germline ends. Germline V gives CDR1 SGDLS, CDR2 YYNGEE. In DNA, the CDR3 is TGTGCCAGCAGCCCGAGCCAGGCCACCCCCTACGAGCAGTACTTC. As protein: CASSPSQATPYEQYF.

This chain uses TRBV25-1 with TRBJ1-2, with D tentatively TRBD1 (6 bases). The germline V gene has CDR1 MGHDK and CDR2 SYGVNS. V was shortened by 7 bases and J by 7 bases, with 13 bases between the two germline ends. This CDR3 has 12 amino acids. The CDR3 DNA is TGTGCCAGCAACGGGGGGCAGGTTGGCTACACCTTC. This codes for CASNGGQVGYTF.

This chain connects TRBV5-4 to TRBJ2-2; weak D call: TRBD2 (6 bases). In germline, CDR1 is SGHNT, CDR2 YYREEE (reference sequence). The CDR3 contains 15 residues. The V end was cut by 4 bases, the J end by 2 bases, with 12 bases between. The CDR3 here is CASSRGLLNTGELFF. CDR3 in DNA: TGTGCCAGCAGCAGGGGACTCTTAAACACCGGGGAGCTGTTTTTT.